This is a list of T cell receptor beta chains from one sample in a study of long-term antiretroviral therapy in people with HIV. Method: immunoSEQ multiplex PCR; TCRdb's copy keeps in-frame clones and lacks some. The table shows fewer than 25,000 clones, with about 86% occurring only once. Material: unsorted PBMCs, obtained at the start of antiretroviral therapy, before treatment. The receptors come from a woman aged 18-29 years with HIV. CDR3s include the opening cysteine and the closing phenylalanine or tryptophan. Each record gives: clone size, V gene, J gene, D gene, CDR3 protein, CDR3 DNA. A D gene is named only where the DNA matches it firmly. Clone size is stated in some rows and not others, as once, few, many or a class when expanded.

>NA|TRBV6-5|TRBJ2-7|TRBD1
CASSPGGEQYF
TGTGCCAGCAGTCCAGGGGGCGAGCAGTACTTC
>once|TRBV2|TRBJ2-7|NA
CASTEGRFYEQYF
TGTGCCAGCACTGAGGGCAGATTCTACGAGCAGTACTTC
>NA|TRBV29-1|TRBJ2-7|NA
CSVEGVGSTEQYF
TGCAGCGTTGAGGGGGTCGGGAGTACCGAGCAGTACTTC
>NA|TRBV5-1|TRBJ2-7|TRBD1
CASSPAGTGELLDEQYF
TGCGCCAGCAGCCCGGCCGGGACAGGGGAACTGCTGGACGAGCAGTACTTC
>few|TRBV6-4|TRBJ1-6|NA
CASSGLGGDSPLHF
TGTGCCAGCAGTGGACTGGGGGGGGATTCACCCCTCCACTTT
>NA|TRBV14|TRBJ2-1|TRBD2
CASSQLAGLGTYSYNEQFF
TGTGCCAGCAGCCAACTAGCGGGTCTGGGGACGTACTCCTACAATGAGCAGTTCTTC
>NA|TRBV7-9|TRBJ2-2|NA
CASSLMGRGNTGELFF
TGTGCCAGCAGCTTAATGGGACGCGGGAACACCGGGGAGCTGTTTTTT
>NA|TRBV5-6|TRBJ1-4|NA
CASSWDRSRHGLFF
TGTGCCAGCAGCTGGGACCGTTCCCGACACGGACTGTTTTTT
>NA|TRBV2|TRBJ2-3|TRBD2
CASSPYLAGGTDTQYF
TGTGCCAGCTCCCCCTACCTAGCGGGAGGCACAGATACGCAGTATTTT
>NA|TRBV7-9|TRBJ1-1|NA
CASSTKTEAFF
TGTGCCAGCAGCACCAAAACTGAAGCTTTCTTT
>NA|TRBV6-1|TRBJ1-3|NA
CASGWSQAGGTIYF
TGTGCCAGCGGGTGGTCACAGGCAGGAGGCACCATATATTTT
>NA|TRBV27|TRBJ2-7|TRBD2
CASSWTSASSYEQYF
TGTGCCAGCAGTTGGACTAGCGCGAGCTCCTACGAGCAGTACTTC